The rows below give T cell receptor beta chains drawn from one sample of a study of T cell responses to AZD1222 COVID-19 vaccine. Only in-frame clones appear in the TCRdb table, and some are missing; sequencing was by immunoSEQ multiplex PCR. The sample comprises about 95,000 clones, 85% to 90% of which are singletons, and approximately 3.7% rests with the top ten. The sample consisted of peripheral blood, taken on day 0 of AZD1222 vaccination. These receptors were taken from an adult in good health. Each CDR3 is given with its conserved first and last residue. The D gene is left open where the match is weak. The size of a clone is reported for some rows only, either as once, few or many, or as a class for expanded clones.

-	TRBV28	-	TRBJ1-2	CASSSPGQPIGGYTF	TGTGCCAGCAGTTCACCGGGACAACCGATCGGAGGCTACACCTTC
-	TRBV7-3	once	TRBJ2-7	CASSSTGMGPYEQYF	TGTGCCAGCAGCTCCACAGGGATGGGGCCCTACGAGCAGTACTTC
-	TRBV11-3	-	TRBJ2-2	CASSPRGANTGELFF	TGTGCCAGCAGCCCGAGGGGGGCGAACACCGGGGAGCTGTTTTTT
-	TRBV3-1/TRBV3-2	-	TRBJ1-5	CASSQDSATNQPQHF	TGTGCCAGCAGCCAAGATTCCGCTACCAATCAGCCCCAGCATTTT
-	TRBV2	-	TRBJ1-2	CASRADGDYGYTF	TGTGCCAGCAGGGCCGATGGGGACTATGGCTACACCTTC
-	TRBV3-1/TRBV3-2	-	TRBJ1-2	CASSLFMRGGYTF	TGTGCCAGCAGCTTATTTATGCGTGGTGGCTACACCTTC
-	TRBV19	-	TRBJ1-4	CASTAIARGNEKLFF	TGTGCCAGTACTGCAATAGCGCGGGGGAATGAAAAACTGTTTTTT
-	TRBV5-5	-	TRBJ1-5	CASSLRVDNQPQHF	TGTGCCAGCAGTTTAAGGGTGGACAATCAGCCCCAGCATTTT
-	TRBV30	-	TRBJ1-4	CAWSVGQASTGGPNEKLFF	TGTGCCTGGAGTGTAGGACAAGCAAGCACGGGTGGCCCTAATGAAAAACTGTTTTTT
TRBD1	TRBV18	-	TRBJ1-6	CASSTTGGLTRSPLHF	TGTGCCAGCTCAACTACAGGGGGACTGACGAGGTCACCCCTCCACTTT
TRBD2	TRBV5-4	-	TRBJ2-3	CASSLGKDGGAADTQYF	TGTGCCAGCAGCTTGGGGAAGGACGGGGGGGCTGCAGATACGCAGTATTTT
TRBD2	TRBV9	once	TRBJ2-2	CASSVVSGGPAGELFF	TGTGCCAGCAGCGTAGTTAGCGGGGGGCCCGCCGGGGAGCTGTTTTTT
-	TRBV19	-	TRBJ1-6	CASRREAATIAPLHF	TGTGCCAGTAGGAGAGAGGCAGCTACCATTGCACCCCTCCACTTT
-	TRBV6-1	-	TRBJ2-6	CASSEAGISGANVLTF	TGTGCCAGCAGTGAAGCGGGGATCTCTGGGGCCAACGTCCTGACTTTC
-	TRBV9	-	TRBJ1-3	CASSDGQSRNTIYF	TGTGCCAGCAGCGACGGACAGAGCCGAAACACCATATATTTT
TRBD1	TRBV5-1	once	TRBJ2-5	CASSLALTGGGETQYF	TGCGCCAGCAGCTTGGCCCTCACAGGGGGCGGGGAGACCCAGTACTTC
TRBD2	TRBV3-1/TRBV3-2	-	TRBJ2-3	CASSPPYKRGGRAAQYF	TGTGCCAGCAGCCCCCCCTATAAGCGGGGGGGACGGGCCGCGCAGTATTTT
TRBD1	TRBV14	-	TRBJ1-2	CASSRQGPNYGYTF	TGTGCCAGCAGCCGACAGGGGCCCAACTATGGCTACACCTTC
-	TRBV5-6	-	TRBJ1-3	CATSSGGPWGGNTIYF	TGTGCCACCTCCTCTGGGGGGCCTTGGGGAGGAAACACCATATATTTT
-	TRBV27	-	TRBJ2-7	CASSGLGSREQYF	TGTGCCAGCAGTGGCTTAGGGTCTCGGGAGCAGTACTTC
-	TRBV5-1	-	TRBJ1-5	CASSPGGVGQPQHF	TGCGCCAGCAGCCCTGGGGGGGTGGGACAGCCCCAGCATTTT
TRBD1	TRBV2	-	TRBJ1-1	CASRMSGGNTEAFF	TGTGCCAGCAGGATGTCAGGGGGGAACACTGAAGCTTTCTTT
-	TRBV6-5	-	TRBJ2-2	CASSPIAGELFF	TGTGCCAGCAGTCCCATCGCCGGGGAGCTGTTTTTT
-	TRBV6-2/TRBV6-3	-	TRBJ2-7	CASSYTGSDEQYF	TGTGCCAGCAGTTACACAGGGTCGGATGAGCAGTACTTC
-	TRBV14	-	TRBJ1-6	CASSQDLAGRSPLHF	TGTGCCAGCAGCCAAGATCTAGCTGGGCGCTCACCCCTCCACTTT
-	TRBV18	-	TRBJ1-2	CASSPQGWGYTF	TGTGCCAGCTCACCGCAGGGATGGGGCTACACCTTC
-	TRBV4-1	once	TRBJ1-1	CASSTTGTVNTEAFF	TGCGCCAGCAGCACAACCGGGACGGTAAACACTGAAGCTTTCTTT
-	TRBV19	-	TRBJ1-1	CASSMRDNTEAFF	TGTGCCAGTAGTATGAGAGACAACACTGAAGCTTTCTTT
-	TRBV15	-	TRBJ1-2	CATSRERGNYGYTF	TGTGCCACCAGCAGAGAAAGGGGTAACTATGGCTACACCTTC
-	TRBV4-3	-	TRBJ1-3	CASSQDIPDPPSLGSGNTIYF	TGCGCCAGCAGCCAAGATATCCCTGACCCACCTTCACTTGGTTCCGGAAACACCATATATTTT
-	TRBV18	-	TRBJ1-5	CASSPGRERAQPQHF	TGTGCCAGCTCACCAGGCAGGGAGAGGGCTCAGCCCCAGCATTTT
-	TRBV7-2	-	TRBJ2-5	CASSLGRAGGRETQYF	TGTGCCAGCAGCTTAGGTCGGGCAGGCGGTCGGGAGACCCAGTACTTC
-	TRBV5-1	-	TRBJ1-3	CASRNPGGTSGNTIYF	TGCGCCAGCCGAAACCCGGGGGGCACCTCTGGAAACACCATATATTTT
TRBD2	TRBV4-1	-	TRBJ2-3	CASSHPPGRSGGADTQYF	TGCGCCAGCAGCCATCCCCCTGGGCGGAGCGGGGGGGCAGATACGCAGTATTTT
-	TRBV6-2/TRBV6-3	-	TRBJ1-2	CASSYGSYGYTF	TGTGCCAGCAGTTACGGTTCCTATGGCTACACCTTC
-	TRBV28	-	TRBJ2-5	CASSPARQGWETQYF	TGTGCCAGCAGTCCAGCTAGGCAGGGGTGGGAGACCCAGTACTTC
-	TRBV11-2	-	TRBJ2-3	CASSLAGDTQYF	TGTGCCAGCAGCTTAGCAGGGGATACGCAGTATTTT
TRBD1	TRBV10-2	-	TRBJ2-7	CASLDRMTYEQYF	TGCGCCAGTCTGGACAGGATGACCTACGAGCAGTACTTC
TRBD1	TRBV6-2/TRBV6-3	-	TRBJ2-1	CASSLNRGLYNEQFF	TGTGCCAGCAGCCTAAACAGGGGGCTCTACAATGAGCAGTTCTTC
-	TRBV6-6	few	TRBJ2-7	CASRSRDRAYEQYF	TGTGCCAGCAGGTCTCGGGACCGAGCCTACGAGCAGTACTTC
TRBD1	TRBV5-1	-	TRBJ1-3	CASSRTGEGNTIYF	TGCGCCAGCAGCAGGACAGGGGAAGGAAACACCATATATTTT
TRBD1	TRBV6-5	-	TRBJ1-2	CASSFRTGGGYTF	TGTGCCAGCAGTTTCCGGACAGGAGGAGGCTACACCTTC
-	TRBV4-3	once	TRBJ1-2	CASSQVTGDGYTF	TGCGCCAGCAGCCAAGTGACCGGGGATGGCTACACCTTC
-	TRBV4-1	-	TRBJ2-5	CASSQGTQETQYF	TGCGCCAGCAGCCAGGGGACCCAAGAGACCCAGTACTTC
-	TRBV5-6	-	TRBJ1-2	CASTGGGAPGSGSGYTF	TGTGCCAGCACCGGGGGAGGGGCCCCAGGGAGCGGAAGTGGCTACACCTTC
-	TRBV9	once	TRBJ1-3	CASSVWGSGNTIYF	TGTGCCAGCAGCGTGTGGGGCTCTGGAAACACCATATATTTT
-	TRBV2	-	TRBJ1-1	CASSADMNTEAFF	TGTGCCAGCAGTGCCGATATGAACACTGAAGCTTTCTTT
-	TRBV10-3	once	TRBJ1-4	CAISERRHWGIATNEKLFF	TGTGCCATCAGTGAGAGACGCCATTGGGGAATAGCAACTAATGAAAAACTGTTTTTT